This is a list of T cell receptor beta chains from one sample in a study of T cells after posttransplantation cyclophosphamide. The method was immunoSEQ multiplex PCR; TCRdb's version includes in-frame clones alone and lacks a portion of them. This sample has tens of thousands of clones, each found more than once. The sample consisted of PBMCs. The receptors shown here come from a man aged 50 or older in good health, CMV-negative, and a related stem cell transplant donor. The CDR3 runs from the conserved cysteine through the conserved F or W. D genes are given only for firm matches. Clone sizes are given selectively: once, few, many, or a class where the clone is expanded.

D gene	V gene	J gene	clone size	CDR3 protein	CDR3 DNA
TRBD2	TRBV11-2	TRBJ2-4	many	CASSPLGGGAIAKNIQYF	TGTGCCAGCAGCCCCCTGGGCGGGGGGGCCATAGCCAAAAACATTCAGTACTTC
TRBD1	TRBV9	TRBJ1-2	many	CASSATGGAGGYTF	TGTGCCAGCAGCGCGACAGGGGGCGCGGGGGGCTACACCTTC
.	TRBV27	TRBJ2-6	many	CASSLRVGGLAGVSGANVLTF	TGTGCCAGCAGTTTAAGAGTCGGGGGGCTCGCCGGTGTTTCTGGGGCCAACGTCCTGACTTTC
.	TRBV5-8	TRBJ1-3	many	CATAGQFLSGNTIYF	TGTGCCACTGCTGGGCAGTTCCTCTCTGGAAACACCATATATTTT
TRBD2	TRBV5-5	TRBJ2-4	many	CASSLDVGGTAKNIQYF	TGTGCCAGCAGCTTGGATGTGGGGGGGACCGCCAAAAACATTCAGTACTTC
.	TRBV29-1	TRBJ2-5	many	CSVVKSGETQYF	TGCAGCGTTGTGAAGTCCGGGGAGACCCAGTACTTC
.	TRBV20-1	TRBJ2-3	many	CRPTGPDTQYF	TGCAGGCCTACAGGGCCAGATACGCAGTATTTT
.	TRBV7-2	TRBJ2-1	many	CASSSQIGDEQFF	TGTGCCAGCAGCTCCCAGATCGGAGATGAGCAGTTCTTC
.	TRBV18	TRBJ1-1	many	CASSPEAGGTEAFF	TGTGCCAGCTCACCGGAGGCCGGAGGAACTGAAGCTTTCTTT
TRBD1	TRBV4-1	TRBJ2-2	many	CASSQPLERQGGYTGELFF	TGCGCCAGCAGCCAACCCTTAGAAAGACAGGGGGGATACACCGGGGAGCTGTTTTTT
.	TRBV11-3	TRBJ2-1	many	CASSLAGLSNEQFF	TGTGCCAGCAGCTTAGCGGGACTTTCCAATGAGCAGTTCTTC
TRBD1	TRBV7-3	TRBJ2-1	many	CASSPTGALYNEQFF	TGTGCCAGCAGCCCGACAGGGGCACTATACAATGAGCAGTTCTTC
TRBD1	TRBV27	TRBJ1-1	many	CASSLGVGQGGPFF	TGTGCCAGCAGTTTAGGGGTGGGACAGGGGGGACCTTTCTTT
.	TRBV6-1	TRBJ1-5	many	CASSEGGTGQPQHF	TGTGCCAGCAGTGAAGGGGGAACAGGGCAGCCCCAGCATTTT
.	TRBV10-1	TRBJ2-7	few	CASSEYGGNEQYF	TGCGCCAGCAGTGAATACGGGGGTAACGAGCAGTACTTC
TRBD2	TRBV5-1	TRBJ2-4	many	CASSFGLDSAIQYF	TGCGCCAGCAGCTTCGGACTAGATTCGGCCATTCAGTACTTC
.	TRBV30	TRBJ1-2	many	CAWSVRSGVRANYGYTF	TGTGCCTGGAGTGTAAGGTCAGGGGTGCGAGCTAACTATGGCTACACCTTC
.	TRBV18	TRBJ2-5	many	CASSSGQETQYF	TGTGCCAGCTCATCCGGCCAAGAGACCCAGTACTTC
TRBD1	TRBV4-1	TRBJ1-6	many	CASSHSTGENYNSPLHF	TGCGCCAGCAGCCACTCAACAGGGGAGAACTATAATTCACCCCTCCACTTT
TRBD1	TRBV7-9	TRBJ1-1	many	CASRRGDRGETEAFF	TGTGCCAGCAGGAGAGGAGACAGGGGAGAAACTGAAGCTTTCTTT
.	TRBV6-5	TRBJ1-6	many	CASSYSRYSPLHF	TGTGCCAGCAGTTACTCGAGATACTCACCCCTCCACTTT
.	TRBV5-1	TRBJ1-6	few	CASSLFGTTNSPLHF	TGCGCCAGCAGCCTGTTCGGGACAACTAATTCACCCCTCCACTTT
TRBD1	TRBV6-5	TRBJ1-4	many	CASSYRTGGSEKLFF	TGTGCCAGCAGTTACCGGACAGGCGGAAGTGAAAAACTGTTTTTT
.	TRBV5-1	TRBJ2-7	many	CASSLGLLSGEQYF	TGCGCCAGCAGCTTGGGCCTCCTATCCGGCGAGCAGTACTTC
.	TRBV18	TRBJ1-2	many	CASSPAGDGYGYTF	TGTGCCAGCTCACCGGCAGGGGACGGATATGGCTACACCTTC
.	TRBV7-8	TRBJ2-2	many	CASSLLSEGNTGELFF	TGTGCCAGCAGTCTCCTATCCGAGGGGAACACCGGGGAGCTGTTTTTT
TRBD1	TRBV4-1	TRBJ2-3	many	CASRNRGGTDTQYF	TGCGCCAGCAGAAACAGGGGGGGCACAGATACGCAGTATTTT
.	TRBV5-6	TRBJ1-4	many	CASSLPKITDSPNEKLFF	TGTGCCAGCAGCCTCCCCAAGATAACCGACAGCCCAAATGAAAAACTGTTTTTT
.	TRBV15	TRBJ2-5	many	CATSRDLGGAETQYF	TGTGCCACCAGCAGAGATTTAGGGGGGGCCGAGACCCAGTACTTC
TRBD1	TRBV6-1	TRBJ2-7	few	CASSEGSGGYEQYF	TGTGCCAGCAGTGAAGGGTCAGGGGGCTACGAGCAGTACTTC
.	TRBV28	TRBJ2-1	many	CASSHRIGLTLENYNEQFF	TGTGCCAGCAGTCACCGGATCGGTTTGACATTGGAAAATTACAATGAGCAGTTCTTC
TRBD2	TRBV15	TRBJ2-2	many	CATSRDRGTRTNTGELFF	TGTGCCACCAGCAGAGATCGGGGGACTAGGACGAACACCGGGGAGCTGTTTTTT
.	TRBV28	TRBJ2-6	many	CASSRGHSGANVLTF	TGTGCCAGCAGCCGGGGACATTCTGGGGCCAACGTCCTGACTTTC
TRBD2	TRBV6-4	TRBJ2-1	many	CASSRGTSGYNEQFF	TGTGCCAGCAGTCGGGGGACTAGCGGCTACAATGAGCAGTTCTTC
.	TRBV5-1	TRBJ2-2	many	CASSLRGTNTGELFF	TGCGCCAGCAGCTTGAGGGGAACTAACACCGGGGAGCTGTTTTTT
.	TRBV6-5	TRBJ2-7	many	CASSYSGAGGGYEQYF	TGTGCCAGCAGTTACTCGGGGGCAGGGGGAGGATACGAGCAGTACTTC
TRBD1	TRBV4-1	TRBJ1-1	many	CASSLRQGDTEAFF	TGCGCCAGCAGCCTCCGACAGGGGGACACTGAAGCTTTCTTT
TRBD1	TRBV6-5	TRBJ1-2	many	CASFSWDRGIYGYTF	TGTGCCAGTTTTTCGTGGGACAGGGGGATCTATGGCTACACCTTC
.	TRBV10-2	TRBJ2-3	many	CASSDVGGTDTQYF	TGCGCCAGCAGTGATGTGGGAGGTACAGATACGCAGTATTTT
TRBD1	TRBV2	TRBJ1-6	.	CASSGGPATPLHF	TGTGCCAGTTCAGGGGGTCCGGCAACGCCCCTCCACTTT
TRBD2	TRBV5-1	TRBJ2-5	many	CASGRGDQETQYF	TGCGCCAGCGGACGGGGGGACCAAGAGACCCAGTACTTC
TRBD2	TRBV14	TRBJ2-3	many	CASSQELAGDTQYF	TGTGCCAGCAGCCAAGAATTAGCGGGTGATACGCAGTATTTT
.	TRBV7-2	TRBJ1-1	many	CASSPARIAEAFF	TGTGCCAGCAGCCCCGCTAGAATAGCTGAAGCTTTCTTT
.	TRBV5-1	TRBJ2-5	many	CASSFPGEETQYF	TGCGCCAGCAGCTTTCCGGGGGAAGAGACCCAGTACTTC
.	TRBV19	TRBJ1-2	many	CASRSAGGAYGYTF	TGTGCCAGTAGATCGGCGGGGGGCGCGTATGGCTACACCTTC